This T cell receptor (beta chain) was sequenced for a study of T cells after yellow fever vaccination. Study-level information: The fractions with low cell numbers were processed using SMART-Seq v4 Ultra Low Input.

As to this clonotype: The antigen is undetermined.

Study findings and constraints: Some clonotypes were seen in both the CD4 and the CD8 compartments. These made up a small share and likely arose from convergent recombination. The bulk population could contribute abundant contaminating clonotypes to FACS-sorted repertoires.

The study made its TCR cDNA through 5'RACE template switching. That step introduced a universal primer site along with UMIs. TCRdb independently ran MiXCR on the 5' RACE reads; one entry per CDR3 protein. This table holds 200,000 to 300,000 distinct CDR3 sequences, over 10% found once. CDR3 size: 14 residues. CDR1 and CDR2 from the germline V gene are DFQATT and SNEGSKA (reference sequence). The V gene lost 3 bases and the J gene lost 4 bases, with 14 bases spanning the gap. The TCR was taken from a man aged 30 to 45 who received the YFV17D yellow fever vaccine. The gene calls are TRBV20-1 and TRBJ2-3; possible D gene TRBD2, 5 bases. The source material was CD4+ T cells sorted from PBMCs, sampled 45 days after the yellow fever booster vaccination. CDR3 coding DNA: TGCAGTGCTAGTCTCCGGGATGGCGCAGATACGCAGTATTTT. Translation gives CSASLRDGADTQYF.